Presented here are 9 T cell receptor beta chains from one specimen sequenced in a study of T-cell memory formation after mild COVID-19. TCRdb reanalysed the 5' RACE reads using MiXCR and keeps one entry per CDR3 protein. The table has more than 110,000 distinct CDR3 sequences, approximately 25% seen once. The sequenced sample was PBMCs or a T cell subset sorted from them (not recorded which). The receptor set was obtained from an adult woman who had mild COVID-19 (a few samples of this study predate the infection). Cell type and time point are not known.

The CDR3 sequence is CASSPAGQGSQPQHF. The DNA for the CDR3 is TGCGCCAGCAGCCCAGCGGGACAGGGTAGCCAGCCCCAGCATTTT. V gene TRBV4-1 combines with J gene TRBJ1-5; 9 bases fit TRBD1. The CDR3 contains 15 residues. V lost 4 bases, J lost 7 bases, and 8 bases stayed unmatched. CDR1 is MGHRA and CDR2 is YSYEKL in the germline V gene.

J is TRBJ2-1 and V is TRBV12-3 or TRBV12-4; TRBD2 might be the D (5 bases). Trimming shortened V by 6 bases and J by 8 bases, and 17 bases separated the two germline ends. The CDR3 extends over 14 amino acids. CDR3 sequence reads: CASSTSAPRDEQFF. CDR3 nucleotide sequence: TGTGCCAGCAGCACCTCCGCCCCGAGGGATGAGCAGTTCTTC.

This clonotype has more than one count but fewer than ten. In DNA form, the CDR3 reads TGTGCCAGCAGCGTGGCGGGCCACGAGCAGTACTTC. Residues: CASSVAGHEQYF. This chain uses TRBV9 with TRBJ2-7, with D maybe TRBD2 (5 bases). In germline, CDR1 is SGDLS, CDR2 YYNGEE. Trimming stripped 2 bases from V and 5 bases from J, with 8 bases between. This CDR3 contains 12 residues.

This chain connects TRBV5-5 to TRBJ2-1; 12 positions match TRBD2. J gave up 0 bases and V 2 bases, and 12 bases lay outside the gene matches. The CDR3 runs 20 residues. Germline CDR1 is SGHKS and CDR2 is YYEKEE (reference sequence). The CDR3 DNA reads as TGTGCCAGCAGCTTTGCGGCTAGCGGGGGGGCCCCCATCTCCTACAATGAGCAGTTCTTC. It is translated as CASSFAASGGAPISYNEQFF. Complete variable domain (other parts from reference TRBV5-5 and TRBJ2-1): DAGVTQSPTHLIKTRGQQVTLRCSPISGHKSVSWYQQVLGQGPQFIFQYYEKEERGRGNFPDRFSARQFPNYSSELNVNALLLGDSALYLCASSFAASGGAPISYNEQFFGPGTRLTVL.

This chain links TRBV7-9 with TRBJ1-6; D is unresolved. CDR1 SEHNR and CDR2 FQNEAQ come from the germline V gene (reference sequence). The CDR3 is 12 amino acids. The V end was cut by 0 bases, the J end by 7 bases, with 1 base between. The CDR3 bases are TGTGCCAGCAGCTTAGCGAATTCACCCCTCCACTTT. It specifies CASSLANSPLHF.

The chain couples TRBV14 to TRBJ2-1; D may be TRBD1 (5 bases). V shed 3 bases and J shed 10 bases, with 10 bases lying between them. Germline V gene sequence: CDR1 SGHDN, CDR2 FVKESK. The CDR3 sequence is 12 residues long. CDR3 DNA sequence: TGTGCCAGCAGCCATGGATGGACAGAGCAGTTCTTC. Its protein product is CASSHGWTEQFF.

J is TRBJ1-2 and V is TRBV7-9; the D is unclear. Germline V gene data show CDR1 as SEHNR and CDR2 as FQNEAQ (reference sequence). This CDR3 comprises 12 residues. Trimming removed 5 bases at V and 1 base at J, with 5 bases between. CDR3 DNA: TGTGCCAGCAGCCCGGATAACTATGGCTACACCTTC. Its translation: CASSPDNYGYTF.

The gene calls are TRBV11-2 and TRBJ2-7, with D maybe TRBD1 (6 bases). Germline values: CDR1 SGHAT, CDR2 FQNNGV. CDR3 length: 15 amino acids. V was shortened by 0 bases and J by 2 bases, with 11 bases between the two germline ends. This CDR3 reads CASSLDWGHTYEQYF. DNA for the CDR3: TGTGCCAGCAGCTTAGATTGGGGACACACCTACGAGCAGTACTTC.

This clonotype was counted between two and nine times. The chain recombines TRBV5-1 with TRBJ2-5, with D perhaps matching TRBD1 (5 bases). CDR3 length: 15 amino acids. Germline values: CDR1 SGHRS, CDR2 YFSETQ. V lost 0 bases to trimming and J lost 2 bases, with 11 bases between them. The DNA for the CDR3 is TGCGCCAGCAGCTTGGTTGGGGCGACTCAAGAGACCCAGTACTTC. Protein: CASSLVGATQETQYF.